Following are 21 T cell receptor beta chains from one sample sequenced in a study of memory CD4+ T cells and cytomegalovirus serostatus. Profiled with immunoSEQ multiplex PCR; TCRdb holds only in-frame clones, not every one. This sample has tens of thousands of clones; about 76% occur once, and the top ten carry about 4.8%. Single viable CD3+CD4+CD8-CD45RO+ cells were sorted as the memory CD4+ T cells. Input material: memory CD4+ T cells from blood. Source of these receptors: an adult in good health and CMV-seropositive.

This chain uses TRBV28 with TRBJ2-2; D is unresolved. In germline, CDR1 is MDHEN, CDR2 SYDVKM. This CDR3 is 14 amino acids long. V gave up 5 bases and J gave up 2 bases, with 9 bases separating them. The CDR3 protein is CASSPPFNTGELFF. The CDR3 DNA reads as TGTGCCAGCAGTCCCCCGTTTAACACCGGGGAGCTGTTTTTT.

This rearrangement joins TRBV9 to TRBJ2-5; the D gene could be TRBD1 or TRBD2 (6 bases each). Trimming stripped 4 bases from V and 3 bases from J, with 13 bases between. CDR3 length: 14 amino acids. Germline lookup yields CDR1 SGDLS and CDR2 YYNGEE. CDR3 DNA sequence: TGTGCCAGCAGCCTAGGGGGGATGGAAGAGACCCAGTACTTC. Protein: CASSLGGMEETQYF.

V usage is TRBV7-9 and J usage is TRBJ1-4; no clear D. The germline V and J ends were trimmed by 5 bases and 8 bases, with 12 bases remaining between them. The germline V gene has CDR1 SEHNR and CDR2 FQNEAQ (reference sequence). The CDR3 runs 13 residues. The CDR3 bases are TGTGCCAGCAGCCTCCTATTCGGGGAAAAACTGTTTTTT. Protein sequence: CASSLLFGEKLFF.

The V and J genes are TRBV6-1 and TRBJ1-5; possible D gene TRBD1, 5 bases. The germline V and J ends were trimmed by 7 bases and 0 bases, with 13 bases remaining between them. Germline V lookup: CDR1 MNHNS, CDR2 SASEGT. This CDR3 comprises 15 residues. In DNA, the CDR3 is TGTGCCAGCATCCTCGGACATTATAGCAATCAGCCCCAGCATTTT. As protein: CASILGHYSNQPQHF.

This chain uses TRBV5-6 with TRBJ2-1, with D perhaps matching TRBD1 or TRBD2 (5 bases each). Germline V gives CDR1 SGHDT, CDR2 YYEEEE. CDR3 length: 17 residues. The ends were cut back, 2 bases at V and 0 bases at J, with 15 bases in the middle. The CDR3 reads CASSFEGRGSSYNEQFF. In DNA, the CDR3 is TGTGCCAGCAGCTTTGAGGGTAGGGGAAGCTCCTACAATGAGCAGTTCTTC.

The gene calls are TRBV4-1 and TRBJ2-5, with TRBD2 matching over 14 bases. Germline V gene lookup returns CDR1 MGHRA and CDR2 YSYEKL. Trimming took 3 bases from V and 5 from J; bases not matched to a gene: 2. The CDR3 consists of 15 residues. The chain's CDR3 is CASSQTSGGGETQYF. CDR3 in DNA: TGCGCCAGCAGCCAGACTAGCGGGGGGGGCGAGACCCAGTACTTC.

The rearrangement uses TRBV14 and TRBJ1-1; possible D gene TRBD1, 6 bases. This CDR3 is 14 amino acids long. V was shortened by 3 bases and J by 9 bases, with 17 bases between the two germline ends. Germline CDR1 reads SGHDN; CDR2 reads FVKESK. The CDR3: CASSHSFGQSKAFF. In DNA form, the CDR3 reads TGTGCCAGCAGCCATTCCTTTGGACAGTCAAAAGCTTTCTTT.

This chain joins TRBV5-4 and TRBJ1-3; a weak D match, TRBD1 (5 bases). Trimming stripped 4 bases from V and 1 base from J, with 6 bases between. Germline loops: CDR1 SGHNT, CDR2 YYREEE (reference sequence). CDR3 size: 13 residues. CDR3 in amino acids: CASSRTSGNTIYF. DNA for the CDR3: TGTGCCAGCAGCCGGACATCTGGAAACACCATATATTTT.

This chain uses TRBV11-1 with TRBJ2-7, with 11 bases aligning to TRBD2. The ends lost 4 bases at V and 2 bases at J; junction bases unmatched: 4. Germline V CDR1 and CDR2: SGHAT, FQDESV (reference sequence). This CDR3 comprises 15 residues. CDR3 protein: CASSSLTSGAYEQYF. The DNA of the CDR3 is TGTGCCAGCAGCTCTCTGACTAGCGGGGCCTACGAGCAGTACTTC.

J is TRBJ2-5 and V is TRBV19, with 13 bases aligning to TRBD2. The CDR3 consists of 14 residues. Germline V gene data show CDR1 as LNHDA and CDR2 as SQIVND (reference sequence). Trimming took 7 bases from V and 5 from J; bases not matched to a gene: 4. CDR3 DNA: TGTGCCAGTAAGGGACTAGCGGGGCCGGAGACCCAGTACTTC. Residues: CASKGLAGPETQYF.

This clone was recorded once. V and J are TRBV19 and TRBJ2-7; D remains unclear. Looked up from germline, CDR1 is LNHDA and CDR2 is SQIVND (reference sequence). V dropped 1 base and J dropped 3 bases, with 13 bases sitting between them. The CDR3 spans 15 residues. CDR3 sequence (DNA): TGTGCCAGTAGTATAGCCGCCGGTCGAGACTACGAGCAGTACTTC. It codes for CASSIAAGRDYEQYF.

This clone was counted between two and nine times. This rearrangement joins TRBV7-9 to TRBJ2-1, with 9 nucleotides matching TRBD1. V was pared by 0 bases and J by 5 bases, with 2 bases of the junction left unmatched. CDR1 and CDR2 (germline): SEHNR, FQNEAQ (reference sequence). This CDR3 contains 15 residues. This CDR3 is CASSLAGQGNNEQFF. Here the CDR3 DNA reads TGTGCCAGCAGCTTAGCTGGACAGGGGAACAATGAGCAGTTCTTC.

The CDR3 loop is CASSEGLAGAKNIQYF. The CDR3 coding sequence is TGTGCCAGCAGTGAGGGACTAGCGGGAGCCAAAAACATTCAGTACTTC. The V and J genes are TRBV6-1 and TRBJ2-4; 12 positions match TRBD2. The germline V gene encodes CDR1 MNHNS and CDR2 SASEGT. This CDR3 has 16 residues. With 3 bases clipped from V and 0 bases from J, the junction kept 0 bases outside the gene matches.

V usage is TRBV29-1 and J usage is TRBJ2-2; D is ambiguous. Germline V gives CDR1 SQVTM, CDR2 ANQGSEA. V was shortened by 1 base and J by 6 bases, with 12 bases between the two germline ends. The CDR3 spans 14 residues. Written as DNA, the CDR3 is TGCAGCGTTGAAGTATTCGCGGCCCCCGGGGAGCTGTTTTTT. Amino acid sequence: CSVEVFAAPGELFF.

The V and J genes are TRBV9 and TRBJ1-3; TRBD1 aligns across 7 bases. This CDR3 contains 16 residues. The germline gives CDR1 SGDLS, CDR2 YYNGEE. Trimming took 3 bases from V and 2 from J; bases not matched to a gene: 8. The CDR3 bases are TGTGCCAGCAGCGCCCTCCCAGGGGGTACTGGAAACACCATATATTTT. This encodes CASSALPGGTGNTIYF.

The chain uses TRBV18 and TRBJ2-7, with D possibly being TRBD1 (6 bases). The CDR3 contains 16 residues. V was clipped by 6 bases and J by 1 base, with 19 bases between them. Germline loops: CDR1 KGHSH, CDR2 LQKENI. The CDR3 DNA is TGTGCCAGCTCGCCGAAAAAGGACAGAATATCCTACGAGCAGTACTTC. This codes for CASSPKKDRISYEQYF. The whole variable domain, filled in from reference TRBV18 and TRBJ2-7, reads NAGVMQNPRHLVRRRGQEARLRCSPMKGHSHVYWYRQLPEEGLKFMVYLQKENIIDESGMPKERFSAEFPKEGPSILRIQQVVRGDSAAYFCASSPKKDRISYEQYFGPGTRLTVT.

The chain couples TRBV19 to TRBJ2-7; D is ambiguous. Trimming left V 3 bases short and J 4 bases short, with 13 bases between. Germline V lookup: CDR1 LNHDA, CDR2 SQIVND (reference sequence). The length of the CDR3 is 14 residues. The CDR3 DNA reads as TGTGCCAGTAGTATCCGTACTCGGCCTTACGAGCAGTACTTC. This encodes CASSIRTRPYEQYF.

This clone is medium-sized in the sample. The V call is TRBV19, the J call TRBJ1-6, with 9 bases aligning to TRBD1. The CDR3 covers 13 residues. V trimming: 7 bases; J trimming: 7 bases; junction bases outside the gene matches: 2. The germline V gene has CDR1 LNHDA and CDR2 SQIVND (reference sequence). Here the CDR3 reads CASIGTGNSPLHF. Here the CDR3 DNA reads TGTGCCAGTATTGGGACAGGGAATTCACCCCTCCACTTT.

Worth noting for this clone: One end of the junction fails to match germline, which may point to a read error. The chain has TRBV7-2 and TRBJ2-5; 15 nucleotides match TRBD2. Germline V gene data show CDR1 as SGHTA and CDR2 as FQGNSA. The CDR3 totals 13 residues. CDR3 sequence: CASSLGLAGGKNF. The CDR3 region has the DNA TGTGCCAGCAGCTTGGGACTAGCGGGGGGTAAAAACTTC.

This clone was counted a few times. The CDR3 loop is CAISESGQRAVNTEAFF. The CDR3 DNA reads as TGTGCCATCAGTGAGTCTGGACAGAGGGCAGTGAACACTGAAGCTTTCTTT. The rearrangement joins TRBV10-3 to TRBJ1-1; tentatively, D is TRBD1 (6 bases). Trimming stripped 0 bases from V and 0 bases from J, with 14 bases between. Germline CDR1 and CDR2: ENHRY and SYGVKD. CDR3 length equals 17 residues.

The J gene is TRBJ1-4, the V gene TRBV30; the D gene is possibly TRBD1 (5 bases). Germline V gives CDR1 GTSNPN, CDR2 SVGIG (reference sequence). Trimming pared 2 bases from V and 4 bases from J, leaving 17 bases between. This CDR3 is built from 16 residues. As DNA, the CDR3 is TGTGCCTGGAGTCCCCCGGGACGGGATCGTAATGAAAAACTGTTTTTT. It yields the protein CAWSPPGRDRNEKLFF.